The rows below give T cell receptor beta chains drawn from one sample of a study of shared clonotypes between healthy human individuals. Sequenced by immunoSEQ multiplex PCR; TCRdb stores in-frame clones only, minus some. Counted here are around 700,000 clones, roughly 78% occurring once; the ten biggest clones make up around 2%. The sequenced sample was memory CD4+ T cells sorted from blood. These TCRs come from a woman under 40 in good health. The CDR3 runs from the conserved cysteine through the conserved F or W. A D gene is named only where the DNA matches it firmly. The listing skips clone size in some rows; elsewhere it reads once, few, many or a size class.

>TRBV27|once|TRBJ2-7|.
TGTGCCAGCAGTTGGGGACTCGGGACCTACGAGCAGTACTTC
CASSWGLGTYEQYF
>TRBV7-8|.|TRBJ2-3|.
TGTGCCAGCAGCTTACTCCCGTCCAGTAGCGCCCGTACGACAGATACGCAGTATTTT
CASSLLPSSSARTTDTQYF
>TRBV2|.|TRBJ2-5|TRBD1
TGTGCCAGCATCACAGGGGCAGACTTCCAAGAGACCCAGTACTTC
CASITGADFQETQYF
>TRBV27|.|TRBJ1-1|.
TGTGCCAGCAGGACCACCCGTTGGAACACTGAAGCTTTCTTT
CASRTTRWNTEAFF
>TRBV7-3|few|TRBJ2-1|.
TGTGCCAGCAGCTTAACGTTAATCGGATCCAATGAGCAGTTCTTC
CASSLTLIGSNEQFF
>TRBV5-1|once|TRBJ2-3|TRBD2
TGCGCCAGCAGGCCTGGCGGGAGTAGGCCAGATACGCAGTATTTT
CASRPGGSRPDTQYF
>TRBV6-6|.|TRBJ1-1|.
TGTGCCAGCAGTTACTCGAACGGCGCCGAAGCTTTCTTT
CASSYSNGAEAFF
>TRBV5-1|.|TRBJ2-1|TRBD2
TGCGCCAGCAGCTTGTCCTCAGCGGGGTACAATGAGCAGTTCTTC
CASSLSSAGYNEQFF
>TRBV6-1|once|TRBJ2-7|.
TGTGCCAGCAGTGAAATAGATTACGAGCAGTACTTC
CASSEIDYEQYF
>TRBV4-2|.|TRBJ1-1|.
TGTGCCAGCAGCCAAGATTTGTTTCGCACTGAAGCTTTCTTT
CASSQDLFRTEAFF
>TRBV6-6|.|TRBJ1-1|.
TGTGCCAGCTTAACCTTGAGTGGCGCTGAAGCTTTCTTT
CASLTLSGAEAFF
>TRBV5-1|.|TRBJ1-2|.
TGCGCCAGCAGCTGGTGGGGCGCCCACTATGGCTACACCTTC
CASSWWGAHYGYTF
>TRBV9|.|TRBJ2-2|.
TGTGCCAGCAGCCCACAGGGTGGTCCGAACACCGGGGAGCTGTTTTTT
CASSPQGGPNTGELFF
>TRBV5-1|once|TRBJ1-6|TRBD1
TGCGCCAGCAAACCAGACAGGGGGAATTCACCCCTCCACTTT
CASKPDRGNSPLHF
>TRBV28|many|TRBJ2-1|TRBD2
TGTGCCAGCACCACACGGGGGGAGGGCCGGAATGAGCAGTTCTTC
CASTTRGEGRNEQFF
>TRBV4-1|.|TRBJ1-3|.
TGCGCCAGCAGCCAAGTACAGCCGCAAAGTGACACCATATATTTT
CASSQVQPQSDTIYF
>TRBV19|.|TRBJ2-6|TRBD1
TGTGCCAGTAGTCCGCTCCCGGGACAGGAGAGATCTGGGGCCAACGTCCTGACTTTC
CASSPLPGQERSGANVLTF
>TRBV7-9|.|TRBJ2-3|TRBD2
TGTGCCAGCAGCTTAGGGTTTCCGGGACTAGACACAGATACGCAGTATTTT
CASSLGFPGLDTDTQYF
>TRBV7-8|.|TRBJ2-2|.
TGTGCCAGCAGCTCAAGACCCTTTCCGGCGAACACCGGGGAGCTGTTTTTT
CASSSRPFPANTGELFF
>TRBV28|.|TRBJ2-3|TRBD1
TGTGCCAGCAATGGACAGGGAAGAGCAGATACGCAGTATTTT
CASNGQGRADTQYF
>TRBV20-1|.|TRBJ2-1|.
TGCAGTGCTAGACTAAACAATGAGCAGTTCTTC
CSARLNNEQFF
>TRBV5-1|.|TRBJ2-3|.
TGCGCCAGCAACCTAGGGGGGTCTCTCTCCGATACGCAGTATTTT
CASNLGGSLSDTQYF
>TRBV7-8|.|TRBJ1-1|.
TGTGCCAGCAGCTTATTAACACAGAACACTGAAGCTTTCTTT
CASSLLTQNTEAFF
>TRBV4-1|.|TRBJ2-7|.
TGCGCCAGCAGCCAAGATCTGGGGACCCGCTCCTACGAGCAGTACTTC
CASSQDLGTRSYEQYF
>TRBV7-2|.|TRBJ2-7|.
TGTGCCAGCAGCGAGGGGGCTAGCGGGTCCTACGAGCAGTACTTC
CASSEGASGSYEQYF
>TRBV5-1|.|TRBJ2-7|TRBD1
TGCGCCAGCAGCCTGGACAGGCTAAGCTCCTACGAGCAGTACTTC
CASSLDRLSSYEQYF
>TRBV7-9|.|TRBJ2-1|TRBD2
TGTGCCAGCTTGCGGGAGATGAGCTCCTACAATGAGCAGTTCTTC
CASLREMSSYNEQFF
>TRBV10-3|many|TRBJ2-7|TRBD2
TGTGCCATCAGTGAGTCTGGACTAGCGGGTAGCTCCTACGAGCAGTACTTC
CAISESGLAGSSYEQYF
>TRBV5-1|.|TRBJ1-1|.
TGCGCCAGCAGCTTGGCCTTCCGGGGTGCAGGCACTGAAGCTTTCTTT
CASSLAFRGAGTEAFF
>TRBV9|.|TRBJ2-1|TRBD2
TGTGCCAGCAGCGTAGGTCTAGCGGGAGGGCAGGAGCAGTTCTTC
CASSVGLAGGQEQFF
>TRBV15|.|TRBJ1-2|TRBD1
TGTGCCACCAGCAGTCAGGGGGCGTTTGGCTACACCTTC
CATSSQGAFGYTF
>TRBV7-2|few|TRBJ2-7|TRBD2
TGTGCCAGCAGCCCGCGAAACCCGGGGACTAGCGCCGTTTCCTACGAGCAGTACTTC
CASSPRNPGTSAVSYEQYF
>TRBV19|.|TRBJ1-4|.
TGTGCCAGTAGCAACCCGCGACAGGCCGAAAAACTGTTTTTT
CASSNPRQAEKLFF
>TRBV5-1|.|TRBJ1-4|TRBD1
TGCGCCAGCAGCCTCGGACAGGGAGATGAAAAACTGTTTTTT
CASSLGQGDEKLFF
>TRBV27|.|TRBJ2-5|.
TGTGCCAGCAGTCACCGTGGGGGGAAGCGGGAGACCCAGTACTTC
CASSHRGGKRETQYF
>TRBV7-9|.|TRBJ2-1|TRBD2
TGTGCCAGCAGCTTAGTTAGAGCGGGAGCTAATGAGCAGTTCTTC
CASSLVRAGANEQFF
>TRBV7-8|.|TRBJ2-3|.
TGTGCCAGCAGCTCCAGCCTGGGGCGGAGCACAGATACGCAGTATTTT
CASSSSLGRSTDTQYF
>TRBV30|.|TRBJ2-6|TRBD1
TGTGCCTCCCAGGGGGATGGGGCCAACGTCCTGACTTTC
CASQGDGANVLTF
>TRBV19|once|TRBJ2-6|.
TGTGCCAGTGCTGGACAACCTGGGGCCAACGTCCTGACTTTC
CASAGQPGANVLTF
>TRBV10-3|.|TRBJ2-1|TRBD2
TGTGCCATCAAGCGGGAGGAGTACAATGAGCAGTTCTTC
CAIKREEYNEQFF
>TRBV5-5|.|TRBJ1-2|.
TGTGCCAGCAGCTTGGTCGCCAACTATGGCTACACCTTC
CASSLVANYGYTF
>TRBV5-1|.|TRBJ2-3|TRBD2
TGCGCCAGCAGCTTGTCCAGCGGGAGTAGCACAGATACGCAGTATTTT
CASSLSSGSSTDTQYF
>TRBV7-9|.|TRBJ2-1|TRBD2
TGTGCCAGCAGCTTAGTGACTAGCGGGAGAAATGAGCAGTTCTTC
CASSLVTSGRNEQFF
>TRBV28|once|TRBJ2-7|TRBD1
TGTGCCAGCAGTTCTCCTAGAGGCCGACAGGGATACGAGCAGTACTTC
CASSSPRGRQGYEQYF
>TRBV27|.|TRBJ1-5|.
TGTGCCAGCAACGAAAGGACAACACCCAATCAGCCCCAGCATTTT
CASNERTTPNQPQHF
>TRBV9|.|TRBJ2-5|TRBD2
TGTGCCAGCAGTCCAAGACCAAGCGGGAGGATGGAGACCCAGTACTTC
CASSPRPSGRMETQYF
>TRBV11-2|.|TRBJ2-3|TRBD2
TGTGCCAGCAGGACAGGGACTAGCGGAACAGCTAGCACAGATACGCAGTATTTT
CASRTGTSGTASTDTQYF
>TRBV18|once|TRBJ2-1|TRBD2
TGTGCCAGCTCACCGGCCGCTAGCGGCAACAATGAGCAGTTCTTC
CASSPAASGNNEQFF